This TCR beta chain is from a study of radiotherapy plus CTLA-4 blockade in lung cancer (dated by TCRdb to between 2018 and 2020). Study-wide context: Objective responses were observed in around 20% of enrolled patients, and disease control was achieved in 25% to 35%.

The research as a whole found: Increased serum interferon-beta after radiation, together with early dynamic changes in blood T cell clones, were reported to be the strongest predictors of response. After treatment with radiotherapy and ipilimumab, TCR clones that originated in tumors expanded in peripheral blood.

Focal radiation therapy combined with CTLA-4 blockade (ipilimumab) was tested in patients with chemo-refractory metastatic non-small-cell lung cancer. On this clone: Its antigen remains unidentified. Qualities for individual bases were not recorded, and no much larger clone is one base off.

Here V drops 3 bases and J drops 0 bases, and the junction holds 9 bases not matched to any gene. The germline V gene yields LGHNT for CDR1 and FRNRAP for CDR2. The CDR3 goes from the cysteine to the phenylalanine over 18 residues. The kept DNA is CDR3 alone, 54 bases in frame from the first base. Library preparation employed the immunoSEQ multiplex PCR assay. Held by TCRdb, this immuneACCESS table contains in-frame sequences only and omits some clones. Under half of the omission traces to an unresolved V gene where checked; the cause of the rest is unknown. The sample data list 90,000 to 130,000 clones, and more than 65% of these were observed just once. The biggest ten clones account for around 3% of the sample.

The clonotype originates from a human donor with non-small cell lung cancer that progressed on radiotherapy plus ipilimumab. Some clones in this sample may be carry-over from other donors' samples. Recombination joined TRBV12-5 with TRBJ2-3, with 10 middle bases fitting TRBD2. The sequenced sample was peripheral blood, obtained from a patient treated with radiotherapy plus ipilimumab. The CDR3 is CASGFEISSGGSTDTQYF. In nucleotides, the sequence is TGTGCTAGTGGTTTCGAGATTAGTAGCGGGGGGAGCACAGATACGCAGTATTTT.